Following are 6 T cell receptor beta chains from one sample sequenced in a study of PD-1 and CTLA-4 blockade in melanoma. Generated by immunoSEQ multiplex PCR, the TCRdb table keeps only in-frame clones and is missing some. The sample lists 9,000 to 13,000 clones, roughly four fifths occurring once. The starting material was CD8+ T cells from peripheral blood, obtained from a patient given anti-PD-1 treatment. These receptors were collected from a human donor with melanoma.

V usage is TRBV18 and J usage is TRBJ2-7; D perhaps matches TRBD2 (6 bases). In germline, CDR1 is KGHSH, CDR2 LQKENI. The ends were cut back, 3 bases at V and 2 bases at J, with 11 bases in the middle. The CDR3 is made up of 14 amino acids. The CDR3 spells CASSPGTLPYEQYF. In DNA form, the CDR3 reads TGTGCCAGCTCACCCGGGACTTTGCCCTACGAGCAGTACTTC.

This sequence joins TRBV29-1 and TRBJ1-2, with no clear D. This CDR3 is 13 amino acids long. The V and J ends lost 0 bases and 5 bases respectively, with 10 bases between them. Germline V gene sequence: CDR1 SQVTM, CDR2 ANQGSEA. As DNA, the CDR3 is TGCAGCGTTGAAGATCCTGAAGAGTATGGCTACACCTTC. Translating gives CSVEDPEEYGYTF.

The J gene is TRBJ2-5, the V gene TRBV12-3 or TRBV12-4; D could derive from TRBD1 or TRBD2 (6 bases each). Between the trimmed V and J ends, which lost 3 bases and 4 bases, there was a span of 9 bases. CDR3 size: 13 residues. CDR3: CASSLGGVETQYF. CDR3 coding DNA: TGTGCCAGCAGTTTGGGGGGCGTAGAGACCCAGTACTTC.

The CDR3 region has the DNA TGCGCCAGCAGCCAAATTTACAGCAGCAATCAGCCCCAGCATTTT. It translates to CASSQIYSSNQPQHF. J is TRBJ1-5 and V is TRBV4-1; D not resolved. The CDR3 totals 15 residues. Germline loops: CDR1 MGHRA, CDR2 YSYEKL. Trimming removed 2 bases at V and 1 base at J, with 9 bases between.

The chain couples TRBV14 to TRBJ1-5; TRBD1 is a possible D gene (5 bases). The germline V gene encodes CDR1 SGHDN and CDR2 FVKESK. The CDR3 spans 14 residues. V lost 1 base to trimming and J lost 7 bases, with 11 bases between them. For the CDR3, the DNA is TGTGCCAGCAGCCAAGGAGGGGTGGGACAGCCCCAGCATTTT. This gives the protein CASSQGGVGQPQHF.

This clone was picked up one time. This rearrangement joins TRBV29-1 to TRBJ1-2, with D perhaps matching TRBD1 (6 bases). Germline CDR1 and CDR2: SQVTM and ANQGSEA. Trimming stripped 6 bases from V and 4 bases from J, with 15 bases between. CDR3 size: 13 residues. CDR3 protein: CSVHRDTSYGYTF. DNA of the CDR3: TGCAGCGTCCACCGGGACACTAGCTATGGCTACACCTTC.